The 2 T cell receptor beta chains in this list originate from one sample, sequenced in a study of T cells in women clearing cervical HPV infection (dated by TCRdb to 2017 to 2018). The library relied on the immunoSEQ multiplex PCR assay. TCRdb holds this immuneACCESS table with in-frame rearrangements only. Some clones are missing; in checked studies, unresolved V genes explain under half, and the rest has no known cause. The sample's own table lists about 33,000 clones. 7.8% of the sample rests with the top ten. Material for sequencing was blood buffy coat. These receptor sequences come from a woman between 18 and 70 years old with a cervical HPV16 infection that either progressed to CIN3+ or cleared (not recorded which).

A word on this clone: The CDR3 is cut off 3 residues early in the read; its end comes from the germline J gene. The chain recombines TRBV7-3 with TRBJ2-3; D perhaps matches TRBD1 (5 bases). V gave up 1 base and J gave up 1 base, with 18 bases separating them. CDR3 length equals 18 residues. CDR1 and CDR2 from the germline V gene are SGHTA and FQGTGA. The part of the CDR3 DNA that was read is TGTGCCAGCAGCTTAAGAGGCAGGGTGGACGGCGGCACAGATACG. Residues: CASSLRGRVDGGTDT. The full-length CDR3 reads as CASSLRGRVDGGTDTQYF.

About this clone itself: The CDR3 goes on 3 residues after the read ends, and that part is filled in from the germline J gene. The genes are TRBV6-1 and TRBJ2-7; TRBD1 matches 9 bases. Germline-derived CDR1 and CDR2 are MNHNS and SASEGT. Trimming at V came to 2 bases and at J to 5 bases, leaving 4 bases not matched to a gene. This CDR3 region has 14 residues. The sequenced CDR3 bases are TGTGCCAGCAGTGAACTGGGACAGGGCCACGAG. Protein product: CASSELGQGHE. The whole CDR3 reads CASSELGQGHEQYF.